This T cell receptor (beta chain) derives from a study of cytotoxic CD8 clonotypes in ibrutinib-treated CLL. Points from the study as a whole: Public clonotypes (which were uncommon) either contracted or remained stable on treatment.

Assay: immunoSEQ multiplex PCR; the TCRdb copy retains only in-frame clones and omits some. In the table there are roughly 16,000 clones, approximately 60% of which are singletons. On this clone itself: The antigen is unknown.

Germline V gene sequence: CDR1 MNHNS, CDR2 SASEGT. V dropped 2 bases and J dropped 7 bases, with 11 bases sitting between them. This CDR3 is 14 amino acids long. Sequencing used PBMCs, obtained after 12 months of ibrutinib treatment. This receptor was taken from a human donor with chronic lymphocytic leukemia. This sequence joins TRBV6-1 and TRBJ1-4, with D unclear. The chain's CDR3 is CASSETRRSEKLFF. CDR3 nucleotides: TGTGCCAGCAGTGAAACGCGCCGGAGTGAAAAACTGTTTTTT.